These 19 T cell receptor beta chains came from one sample sequenced in a study of T cell clonality in common variable immunodeficiency. Only in-frame clones appear in the TCRdb table, and some are missing; sequencing was by immunoSEQ multiplex PCR. The repertoire consists of 28,000 or so clones, none detected only once. Regarding the study as a whole: Fewer deletions and N-nucleotide insertions were reportedly seen in common variable immunodeficiency TCR beta sequences.

Antigens for these TCRs are unknown. Specimen: peripheral blood mononuclear cells. The receptors stem from a human donor with common variable immunodeficiency.

This clone turned up a few times. The read ends 3 residues shy of where the CDR3 ends; the end is completed using the germline J gene. V and J are TRBV5-3 and TRBJ2-3; possibly TRBD1 for D (6 bases). TRBV5-3 falls under the ORF class, with uncertain function. V was shortened by 5 bases and J by 4 bases, with 11 bases between the two germline ends. The CDR3 covers 13 residues. The CDR3 loop is CARSRTGPDTQYF. The sequenced CDR3 bases are TGTGCCAGAAGTCGCACAGGGCCAGATACG.

This clone was seen repeatedly, ten times or more. The read ends 3 residues before the CDR3 terminus; that terminus is restored from the germline J gene. The chain links TRBV19 to TRBJ2-3; 7 bases match TRBD1. The CDR3 sequence is 15 residues long. Germline trimming cut 3 bases from V and 2 bases from J; bases unmatched to any gene: 5. CDR1 and CDR2 from the germline V gene are LNHDA and SQIVND (reference sequence). CDR3 sequence: CASSMDRQPTDTQYF. The CDR3 bases that were read are TGTGCCAGTAGTATGGACAGGCAACCCACAGATACG.

This clone was detected ten times or more. One end of the junction is discordant with germline, which a read error may explain. The CDR3 end is not reached by the read, which stops 3 residues before it; the germline J gene fills it in. The chain is built from TRBV4-2 and TRBJ1-6; 10 bases are shared with TRBD1. The CDR3 sequence is 15 residues long. CDR1 LGHNA and CDR2 YNFKEQ come from the germline V gene. Incomplete CDR3 DNA: TGCGCCAGCAGCCAAGATGACAGGGGGCTGTCACCC. Translation: CASSQDDRGLSP. The whole CDR3 sequence reads CASSQDDRGLSPLHF.

Many counts were recorded for this clone. With the read ending 3 residues before the CDR3 end, the germline J gene is used to fill in that end. This chain joins TRBV5-5 and TRBJ1-1, with D possibly being TRBD1 (5 bases). The CDR3 spans 13 residues. The V gene lost 3 bases and the J gene lost 0 bases, with 6 bases spanning the gap. Germline-derived CDR1 and CDR2 are SGHKS and YYEKEE (reference sequence). The CDR3 bases that were read are TGTGCCAGCAGCTCGGGGGTGAACACTGAA. Translating gives CASSSGVNTE. Given in full, the CDR3 is CASSSGVNTEAFF.

This clone was picked up many times. The CDR3 extends 3 residues past the end of the read, so its final part is completed from the germline J gene. The chain uses TRBV13 and TRBJ2-4, with 7 bases fitting TRBD1. The CDR3 is made up of 16 amino acids. With 4 bases clipped from V and 2 bases from J, the junction kept 8 bases outside the gene matches. The germline gives CDR1 PRHDT, CDR2 FYEKMQ (reference sequence). CDR3 bases read: TGTGCCAGCAGCTCCCTATCAGGGGGAACCAAAAACATT. Amino acid sequence: CASSSLSGGTKNI. The full CDR3 protein is CASSSLSGGTKNIQYF.

This clone showed up just a few times. The read stops 3 residues short of the end of the CDR3; the missing end is completed from the germline J gene. The V gene is TRBV18, the J gene TRBJ2-7; D is perhaps TRBD2 (6 bases). Trimming shortened V by 3 bases and J by 3 bases, and 12 bases separated the two germline ends. The CDR3 is 14 amino acids. Germline V lookup: CDR1 KGHSH, CDR2 LQKENI. The DNA read from the CDR3 is TGTGCCAGCTCACCCGCGGGGTTGGGCTACGAG. Its protein product is CASSPAGLGYE. The full CDR3 reads CASSPAGLGYEQYF.

Note on this clone: The CDR3 end falls 3 residues outside the read, so it is completed with the germline J gene. This sequence joins TRBV30 and TRBJ1-3; 9 bases agree with TRBD1. V was pared by 3 bases and J by 2 bases, with 2 bases of the junction left unmatched. The V gene's germline CDR1 is GTSNPN and CDR2 SVGIG (reference sequence). The CDR3 contains 14 residues. The covered CDR3 bases are TGTGCCTGGAGGGGACAGGGCACTGGAAACACC. It encodes CAWRGQGTGNT. From start to end, the CDR3 is CAWRGQGTGNTIYF.

Worth noting for this clone: The junction does not match germline at one end; this may be a read error. The observed sequence ends 3 residues before the CDR3 terminus, with the missing tail filled in from the germline J gene. The V and J genes are TRBV6-1 and TRBJ1-6; 7 nucleotides align to TRBD1. The germline CDR1 and CDR2 sequences are MNHNS and SASEGT. This CDR3 is 14 amino acids long. CDR3 DNA, as far as it was read: TGTGCCAGCAGGGAAGGGGGCTTTAATTCACCC. Its protein is CASREGGFNSP. The whole CDR3 sequence reads CASREGGFNSPLHF.

For this clone: With the read ending 3 residues before the CDR3 end, the germline J gene is used to fill in that end. This rearrangement joins TRBV30 to TRBJ1-2, with no clear D. The CDR3 contains 12 residues. Germline V lookup: CDR1 GTSNPN, CDR2 SVGIG (reference sequence). V was cut by 0 bases and J by 6 bases, with 8 bases left in between. CDR3 DNA (partial): TGTGCCTGGAGTGTAAGAGGTGATGGC. It encodes CAWSVRGDG. From start to end, the CDR3 is CAWSVRGDGYTF. The complete variable domain, with remaining parts taken from reference TRBV30 and TRBJ1-2, reads SQTIHQWPATLVQPVGSPLSLECTVEGTSNPNLYWYRQAAGRGLQLLFYSVGIGQISSEVPQNLSASRPQDRQFILSSKKLLLSDSGFYLCAWSVRGDGYTFGSGTRLTVV.

This clone was seen a handful of times. Coverage ceases 3 residues before the CDR3 finishes, and the germline J gene fills in the end. The V and J genes are TRBV7-8 and TRBJ1-3; a weak D match, TRBD1 (6 bases). The CDR3 covers 18 residues. CDR1 and CDR2 from the germline V gene are SGHVS and FQNEAQ. V dropped 1 base and J dropped 2 bases, with 18 bases sitting between them. The chain's CDR3 is CASSLGGYLQGPGNTIYF. CDR3 DNA, as far as it was read: TGTGCCAGCAGCTTAGGGGGATATTTACAGGGACCTGGAAACACC.

This clone came up a few times. The read ends 3 residues before the CDR3 terminus; that terminus is restored from the germline J gene. V and J are TRBV5-1 and TRBJ2-5; TRBD2 aligns across 9 bases. Unmatched junction bases numbered 7, after V lost 0 bases and J lost 4 bases. Germline CDR1 SGHRS, CDR2 YFSETQ. CDR3 length equals 16 residues. The CDR3 sequence: CASSLVLAGSGETQYF. The covered CDR3 bases are TGCGCCAGCAGCTTGGTGCTAGCGGGGTCAGGAGAGACC.

As regards this clone: From the germline J gene comes the end of the CDR3, since the read stops 3 residues before it. This sequence joins TRBV19 and TRBJ2-7; TRBD1 matches 10 bases. This CDR3 is 15 amino acids long. Germline lookup yields CDR1 LNHDA and CDR2 SQIVND (reference sequence). Germline trimming cut 4 bases from V and 5 bases from J; bases unmatched to any gene: 8. The CDR3 spells CASSKQGTGVDEQYF. Incomplete CDR3 DNA: TGTGCCAGTAGTAAGCAGGGGACAGGGGTTGACGAG.

The part of the CDR3 DNA that was read is TGTGCCAGCAGCTTTTCGGGGTTCTCTGGAAACACC. Its protein product is CASSFSGFSGNT. The entire CDR3 protein is CASSFSGFSGNTIYF. V is TRBV7-9 and J is TRBJ1-3; D gene unclear. Read data end 3 residues before the CDR3 end; the end is taken from the germline J gene. Trimming cost V 3 bases and J 0 bases, with 9 bases left between them. CDR1 and CDR2 from the germline V gene are SEHNR and FQNEAQ (reference sequence). The CDR3 is 15 residues long.

Turning to this clone: The read terminates 3 residues ahead of where the CDR3 ends, so the germline J gene completes it. The J gene is TRBJ2-7, the V gene TRBV18; 9 bases match TRBD1. Germline V gene lookup returns CDR1 KGHSH and CDR2 LQKENI. The J segment lost 4 bases and the V segment lost 3 bases, leaving 4 bases of the junction unmatched. The CDR3 loop spans 14 amino acids. The CDR3 loop is CASSPGQGSYEQYF. The sequenced CDR3 bases are TGTGCCAGCTCACCGGGACAGGGTAGTTACGAG. Filled out from reference TRBV18 and TRBJ2-7, the complete variable domain reads NAGVMQNPRHLVRRRGQEARLRCSPMKGHSHVYWYRQLPEEGLKFMVYLQKENIIDESGMPKERFSAEFPKEGPSILRIQQVVRGDSAAYFCASSPGQGSYEQYFGPGTRLTVT.

This clone was detected only a few times. The read halts 3 residues ahead of the CDR3 end, with the missing end drawn from the germline J gene. The rearrangement links TRBV6-2 or TRBV6-3 to TRBJ1-2; TRBD1 is a possible D gene (5 bases). Germline-derived CDR1 and CDR2 are MNHEY and SVGEGT. The V and J ends lost 2 bases and 0 bases respectively, with 10 bases between them. The CDR3 length is 15 residues. The covered CDR3 bases are TGTGCCAGCAGTTACCTACCAGGGTCTAACTATGGC. It is translated as CASSYLPGSNYG. The entire CDR3 is CASSYLPGSNYGYTF.

This clone came up many times. The CDR3 goes on 3 residues after the read ends, and that part is filled in from the germline J gene. The rearrangement joins TRBV20-1 to TRBJ1-5, with 9 bases fitting TRBD1. Trimming cost V 5 bases and J 7 bases; bases outside gene matches: 12. This CDR3 contains 15 residues. Per germline, CDR1 DFQATT and CDR2 SNEGSKA (reference sequence). CDR3 bases read: TGCAGTGCTCCGCTACTATGGGACAGGGAGCAGCCC. Amino acids: CSAPLLWDREQP. The full CDR3 reads CSAPLLWDREQPQHF.

This clone was seen at least ten times. Sequencing ends 3 residues short of the CDR3 end; the germline J gene provides the rest. This chain links TRBV7-2 with TRBJ2-3; 8 bases map to TRBD2. The germline V gene encodes CDR1 SGHTA and CDR2 FQGNSA. This CDR3 region has 15 residues. Trimming removed 4 bases from V and 0 bases from J; junction bases left unmatched: 3. CDR3 DNA, as far as it was read: TGTGCCAGCAGCTGGGAGCGGGGGAGCACAGATACG. This gives the protein CASSWERGSTDT. The CDR3 in full is CASSWERGSTDTQYF.

This clone was recorded at least ten times. From the germline J gene comes the end of the CDR3, since the read stops 3 residues before it. The V and J genes are TRBV20-1 and TRBJ1-1; D is possibly TRBD1 (5 bases). CDR3 size: 13 residues. Germline lookup yields CDR1 DFQATT and CDR2 SNEGSKA (reference sequence). V lost 3 bases, J lost 1 base, and 9 bases lay in between. The CDR3 bases that were read are TGCAGTGCTAGTGAGCAGGGGAACACTGAA. Amino acid sequence: CSASEQGNTE. Given in full, the CDR3 is CSASEQGNTEAFF.

As for this clone: The read ends 3 residues shy of where the CDR3 ends; the end is completed using the germline J gene. The chain carries TRBV7-2 and TRBJ2-5; D is perhaps TRBD2 (5 bases). The ends were cut back, 0 bases at V and 5 bases at J, with 13 bases in the middle. The length of the CDR3 is 15 residues. Germline V gene data show CDR1 as SGHTA and CDR2 as FQGNSA. The CDR3 sequence is CASSLAPLAIETQYF. The DNA read from the CDR3 is TGTGCCAGCAGCTTAGCCCCCTTAGCGATCGAGACC. The full variable domain, rest sourced from reference TRBV7-2 and TRBJ2-5, is GAGVSQSPSNKVTEKGKDVELRCDPISGHTALYWYRQSLGQGLEFLIYFQGNSAPDKSGLPSDRFSAERTGGSVSTLTIQRTQQEDSAVYLCASSLAPLAIETQYFGPGTRLLVL.